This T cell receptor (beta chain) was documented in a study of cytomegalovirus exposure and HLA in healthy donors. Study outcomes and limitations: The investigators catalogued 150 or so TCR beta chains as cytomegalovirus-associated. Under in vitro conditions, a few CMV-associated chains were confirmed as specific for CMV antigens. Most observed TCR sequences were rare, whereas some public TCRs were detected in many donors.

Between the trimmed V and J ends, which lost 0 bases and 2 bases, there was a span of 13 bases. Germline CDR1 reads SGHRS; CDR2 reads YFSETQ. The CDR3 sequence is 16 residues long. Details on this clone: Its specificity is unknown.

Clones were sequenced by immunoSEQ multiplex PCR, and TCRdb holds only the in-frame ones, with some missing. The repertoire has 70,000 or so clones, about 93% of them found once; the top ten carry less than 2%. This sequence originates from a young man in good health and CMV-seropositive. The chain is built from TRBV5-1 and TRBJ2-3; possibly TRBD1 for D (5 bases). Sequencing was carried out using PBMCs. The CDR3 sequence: CASSLGRGSYTDTQYF. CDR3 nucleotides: TGCGCCAGCAGCTTGGGAAGGGGAAGCTACACAGATACGCAGTATTTT.